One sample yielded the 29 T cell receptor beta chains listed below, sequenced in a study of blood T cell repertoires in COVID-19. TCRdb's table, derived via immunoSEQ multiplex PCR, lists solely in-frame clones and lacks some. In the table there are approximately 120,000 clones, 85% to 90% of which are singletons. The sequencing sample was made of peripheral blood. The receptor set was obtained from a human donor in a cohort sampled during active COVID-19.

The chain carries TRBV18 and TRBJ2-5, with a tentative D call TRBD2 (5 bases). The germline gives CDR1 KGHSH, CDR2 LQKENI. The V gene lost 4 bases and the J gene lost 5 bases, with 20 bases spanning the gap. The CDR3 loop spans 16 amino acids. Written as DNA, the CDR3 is TGTGCCAGCTCACGCAGAGAGGAGGAGGTGGGCGAGACCCAGTACTTC. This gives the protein CASSRREEEVGETQYF.

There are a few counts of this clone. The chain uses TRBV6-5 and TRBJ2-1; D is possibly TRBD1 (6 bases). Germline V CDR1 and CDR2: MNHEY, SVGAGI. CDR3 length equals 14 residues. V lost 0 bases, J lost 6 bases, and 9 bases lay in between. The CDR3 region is CASSYSGARNEQFF. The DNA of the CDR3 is TGTGCCAGCAGTTACTCGGGGGCTCGCAATGAGCAGTTCTTC.

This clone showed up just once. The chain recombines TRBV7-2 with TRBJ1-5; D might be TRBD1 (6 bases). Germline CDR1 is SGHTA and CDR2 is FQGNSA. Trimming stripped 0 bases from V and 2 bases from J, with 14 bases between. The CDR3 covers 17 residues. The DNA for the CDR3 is TGTGCCAGCAGCTTAGCGCGGGGGGCAGAGGGCAATCAGCCCCAGCATTTT. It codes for CASSLARGAEGNQPQHF.

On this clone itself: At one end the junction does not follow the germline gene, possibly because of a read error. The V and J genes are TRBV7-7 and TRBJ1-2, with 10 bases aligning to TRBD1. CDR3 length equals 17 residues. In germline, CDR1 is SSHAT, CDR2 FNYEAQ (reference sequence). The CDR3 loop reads CASSLGGDRGTNYGYTF. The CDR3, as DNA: TGTGCTAGCAGCTTAGGGGGGGACAGGGGCACTAACTATGGCTACACCTTC.

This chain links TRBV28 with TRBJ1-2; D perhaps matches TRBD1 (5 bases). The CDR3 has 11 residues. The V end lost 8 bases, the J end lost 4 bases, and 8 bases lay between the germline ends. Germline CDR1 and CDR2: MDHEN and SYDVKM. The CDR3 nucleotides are TGTGCCAGCGGACACAGCTATGGCTACACCTTC. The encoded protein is CASGHSYGYTF.

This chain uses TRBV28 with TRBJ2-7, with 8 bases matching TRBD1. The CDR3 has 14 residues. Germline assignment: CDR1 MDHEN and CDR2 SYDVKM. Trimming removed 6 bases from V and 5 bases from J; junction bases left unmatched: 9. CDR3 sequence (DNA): TGTGCCAGCAGACAGTCCAGGGGGCGGGACGAGCAGTACTTC. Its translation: CASRQSRGRDEQYF.

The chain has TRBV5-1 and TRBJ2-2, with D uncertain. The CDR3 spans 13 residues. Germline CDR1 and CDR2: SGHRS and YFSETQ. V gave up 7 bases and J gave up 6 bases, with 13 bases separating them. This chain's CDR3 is CASGQHPAGELFF. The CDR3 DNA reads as TGCGCCAGCGGGCAGCATCCTGCCGGGGAGCTGTTTTTT.

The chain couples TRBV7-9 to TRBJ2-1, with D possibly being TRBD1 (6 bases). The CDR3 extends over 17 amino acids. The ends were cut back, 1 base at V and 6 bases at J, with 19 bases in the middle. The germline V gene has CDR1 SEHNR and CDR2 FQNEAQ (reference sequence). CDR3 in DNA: TGTGCCAGCAGCTTAGGCCCTACAGGGTCAGGGATCAATGAGCAGTTCTTC. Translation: CASSLGPTGSGINEQFF.

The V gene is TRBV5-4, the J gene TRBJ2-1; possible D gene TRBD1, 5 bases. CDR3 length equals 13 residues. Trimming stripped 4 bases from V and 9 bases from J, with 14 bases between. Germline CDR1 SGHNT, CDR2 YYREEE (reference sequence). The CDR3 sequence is CASSDKQVAEQFF. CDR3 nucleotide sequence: TGTGCCAGCAGCGATAAACAGGTTGCTGAGCAGTTCTTC.

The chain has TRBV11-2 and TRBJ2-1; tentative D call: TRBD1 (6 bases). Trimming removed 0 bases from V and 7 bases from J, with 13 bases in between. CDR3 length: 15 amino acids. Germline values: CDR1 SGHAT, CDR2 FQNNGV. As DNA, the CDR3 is TGTGCCAGCAGCTTAGATGGCAGGGGCAAAAATGAGCAGTTCTTC. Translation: CASSLDGRGKNEQFF. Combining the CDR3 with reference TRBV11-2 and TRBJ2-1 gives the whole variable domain EAGVAQSPRYKIIEKRQSVAFWCNPISGHATLYWYQQILGQGPKLLIQFQNNGVVDDSQLPKDRFSAERLKGVDSTLKIQPAKLEDSAVYLCASSLDGRGKNEQFFGPGTRLTVL.

The CDR3 reads CASSPPDYPSPLHF. In DNA, the CDR3 is TGTGCCAGCTCACCACCGGACTATCCTTCACCCCTCCACTTT. The chain carries TRBV18 and TRBJ1-6; no clear D. The CDR3 length is 14 residues. Germline V gene lookup returns CDR1 KGHSH and CDR2 LQKENI. Trimming left V 0 bases short and J 9 bases short, with 9 bases between.

CDR3 region: CASGLGPTGGQETQYF. The CDR3 DNA reads as TGTGCTAGTGGTTTGGGACCCACGGGGGGCCAAGAGACCCAGTACTTC. This chain links TRBV12-5 with TRBJ2-5; 7 nucleotides align to TRBD2. Germline lookup yields CDR1 LGHNT and CDR2 FRNRAP. The CDR3 totals 16 residues. Trimming removed 1 base from V and 1 base from J; junction bases left unmatched: 6.

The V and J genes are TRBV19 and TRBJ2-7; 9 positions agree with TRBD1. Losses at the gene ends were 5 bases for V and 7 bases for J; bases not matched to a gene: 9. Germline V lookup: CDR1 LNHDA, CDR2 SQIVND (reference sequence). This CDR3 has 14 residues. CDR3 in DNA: TGTGCCAGTAGTCACCGGGACAGGGTTTGGGAGCAGTACTTC. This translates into CASSHRDRVWEQYF.

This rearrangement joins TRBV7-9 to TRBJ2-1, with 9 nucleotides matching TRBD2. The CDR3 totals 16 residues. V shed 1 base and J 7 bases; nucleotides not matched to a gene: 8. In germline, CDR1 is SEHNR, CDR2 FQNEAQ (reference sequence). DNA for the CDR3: TGTGCCAGCAGCTTAGTCGGCGGGAGGGCACGGAATGAGCAGTTCTTC. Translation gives CASSLVGGRARNEQFF.

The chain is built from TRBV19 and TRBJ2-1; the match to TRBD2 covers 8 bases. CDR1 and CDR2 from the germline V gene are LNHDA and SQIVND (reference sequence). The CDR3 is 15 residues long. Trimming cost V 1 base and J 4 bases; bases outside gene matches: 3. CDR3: CASSIAGGFYNEQFF. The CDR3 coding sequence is TGTGCCAGTAGTATAGCGGGAGGGTTTTACAATGAGCAGTTCTTC.

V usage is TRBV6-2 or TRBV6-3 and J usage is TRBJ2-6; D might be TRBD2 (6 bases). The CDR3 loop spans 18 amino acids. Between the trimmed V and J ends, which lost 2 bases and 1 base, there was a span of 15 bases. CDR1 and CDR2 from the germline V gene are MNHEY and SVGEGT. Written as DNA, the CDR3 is TGTGCCAGCAGTTACGGGCTGGGACTCCGGTCTGGGGCCAACGTCCTGACTTTC. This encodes CASSYGLGLRSGANVLTF.

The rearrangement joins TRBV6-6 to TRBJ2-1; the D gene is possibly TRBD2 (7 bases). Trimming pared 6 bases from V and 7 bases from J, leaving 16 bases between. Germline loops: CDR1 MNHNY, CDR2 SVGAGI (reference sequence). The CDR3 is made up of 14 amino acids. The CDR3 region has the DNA TGTGCCAGCAGCCGACGGGGGGCGAGGAATGAGCAGTTCTTC. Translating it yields CASSRRGARNEQFF.

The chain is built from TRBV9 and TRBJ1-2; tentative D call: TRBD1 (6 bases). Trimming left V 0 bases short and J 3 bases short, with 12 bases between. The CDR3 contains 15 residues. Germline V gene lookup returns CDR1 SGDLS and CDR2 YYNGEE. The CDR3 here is CASSVEGQPYYGYTF. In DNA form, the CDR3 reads TGTGCCAGCAGCGTAGAAGGACAGCCATACTATGGCTACACCTTC.

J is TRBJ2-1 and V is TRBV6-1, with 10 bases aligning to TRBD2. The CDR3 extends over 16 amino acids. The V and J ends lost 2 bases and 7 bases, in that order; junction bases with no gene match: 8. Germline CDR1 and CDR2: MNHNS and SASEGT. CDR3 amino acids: CASSEKMGLATNEQFF. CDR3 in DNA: TGTGCCAGCAGTGAAAAGATGGGACTAGCGACTAATGAGCAGTTCTTC.

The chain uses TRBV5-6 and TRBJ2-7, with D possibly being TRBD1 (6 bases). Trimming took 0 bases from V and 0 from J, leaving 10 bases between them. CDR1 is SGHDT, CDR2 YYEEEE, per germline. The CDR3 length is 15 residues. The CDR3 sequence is CASSLVDSRSYEQYF. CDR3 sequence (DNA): TGTGCCAGCAGCTTGGTGGACAGCCGCTCCTACGAGCAGTACTTC.

DNA of the CDR3: TGTGCCAGCAGCCCTGTAGCGGGGGGGCAAAGAGATACGCAGTATTTT. This codes for CASSPVAGGQRDTQYF. This rearrangement joins TRBV4-2 to TRBJ2-3, with 11 bases identical to TRBD2. Per germline, CDR1 LGHNA and CDR2 YNFKEQ. This CDR3 region has 16 residues. The V segment lost 4 bases and the J segment 5 bases; nucleotides outside the gene matches: 8.

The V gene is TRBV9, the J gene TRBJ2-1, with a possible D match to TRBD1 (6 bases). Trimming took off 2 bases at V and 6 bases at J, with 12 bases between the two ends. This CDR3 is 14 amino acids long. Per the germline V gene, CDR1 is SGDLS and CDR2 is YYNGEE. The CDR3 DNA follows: TGTGCCAGCAGCGTGGACAGCCTCGGCAATGAGCAGTTCTTC. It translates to CASSVDSLGNEQFF. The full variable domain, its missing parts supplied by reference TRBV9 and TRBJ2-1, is DSGVTQTPKHLITATGQRVTLRCSPRSGDLSVYWYQQSLDQGLQFLIQYYNGEERAKGNILERFSAQQFPDLHSELNLSSLELGDSALYFCASSVDSLGNEQFFGPGTRLTVL.

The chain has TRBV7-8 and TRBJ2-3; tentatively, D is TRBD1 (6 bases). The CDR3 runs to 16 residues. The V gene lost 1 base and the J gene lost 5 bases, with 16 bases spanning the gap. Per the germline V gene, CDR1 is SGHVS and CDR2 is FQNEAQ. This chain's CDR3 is CASSLGLGRGGDTQYF. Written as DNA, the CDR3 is TGTGCCAGCAGCTTAGGGTTGGGCAGGGGTGGAGATACGCAGTATTTT.

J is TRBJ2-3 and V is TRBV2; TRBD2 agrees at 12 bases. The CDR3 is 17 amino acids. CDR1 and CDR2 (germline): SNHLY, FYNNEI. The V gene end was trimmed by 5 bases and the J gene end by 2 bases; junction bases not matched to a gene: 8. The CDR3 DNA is TGTGCCAGCAGTAGATGGACTAGCGGGGCTAACACAGATACGCAGTATTTT. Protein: CASSRWTSGANTDTQYF.

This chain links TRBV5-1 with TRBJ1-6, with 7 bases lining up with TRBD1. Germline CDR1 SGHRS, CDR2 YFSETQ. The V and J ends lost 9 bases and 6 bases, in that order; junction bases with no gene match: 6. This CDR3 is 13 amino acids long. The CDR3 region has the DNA TGCGCCACCAGACAGGGTATTAATTCACCCCTCCACTTT. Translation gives CATRQGINSPLHF.

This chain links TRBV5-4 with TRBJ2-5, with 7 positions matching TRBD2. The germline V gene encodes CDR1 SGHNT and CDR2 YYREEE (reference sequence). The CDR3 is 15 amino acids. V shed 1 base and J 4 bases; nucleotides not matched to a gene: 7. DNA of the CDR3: TGTGCCAGCAGCTTGAGGCGGGAGATCGGAGAGACCCAGTACTTC. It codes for CASSLRREIGETQYF.

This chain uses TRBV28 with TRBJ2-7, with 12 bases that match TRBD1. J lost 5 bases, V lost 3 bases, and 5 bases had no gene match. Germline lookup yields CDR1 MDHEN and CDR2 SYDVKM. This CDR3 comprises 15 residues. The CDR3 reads CASSLAGTGGNEQYF. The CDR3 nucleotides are TGTGCCAGCAGTTTGGCCGGGACAGGGGGCAACGAGCAGTACTTC.

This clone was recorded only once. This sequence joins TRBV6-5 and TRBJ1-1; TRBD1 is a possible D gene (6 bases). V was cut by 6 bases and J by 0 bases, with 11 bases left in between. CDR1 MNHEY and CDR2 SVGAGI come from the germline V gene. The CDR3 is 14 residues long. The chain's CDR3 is CASRGDNMNTEAFF. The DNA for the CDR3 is TGTGCCAGCAGGGGGGACAATATGAACACTGAAGCTTTCTTT.

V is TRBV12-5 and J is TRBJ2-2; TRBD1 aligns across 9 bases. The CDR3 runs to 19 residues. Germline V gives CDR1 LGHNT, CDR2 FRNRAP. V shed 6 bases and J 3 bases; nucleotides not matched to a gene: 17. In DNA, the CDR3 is TGTGCTAGTGGAACTCCCGGGACAGGGATAAGGCGAGACACCGGGGAGCTGTTTTTT. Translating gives CASGTPGTGIRRDTGELFF.